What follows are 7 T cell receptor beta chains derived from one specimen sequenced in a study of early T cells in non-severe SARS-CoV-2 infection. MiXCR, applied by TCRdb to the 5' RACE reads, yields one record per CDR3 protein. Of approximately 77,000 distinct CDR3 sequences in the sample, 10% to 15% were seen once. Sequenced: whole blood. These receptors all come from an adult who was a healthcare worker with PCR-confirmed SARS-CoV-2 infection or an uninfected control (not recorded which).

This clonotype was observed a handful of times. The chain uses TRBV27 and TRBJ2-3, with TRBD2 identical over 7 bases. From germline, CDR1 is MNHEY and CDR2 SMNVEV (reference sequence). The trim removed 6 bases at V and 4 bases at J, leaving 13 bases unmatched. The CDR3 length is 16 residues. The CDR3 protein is CASSTLAGDRADTQYF. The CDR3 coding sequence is TGTGCCAGCAGCACACTGGCGGGAGATCGTGCAGATACGCAGTATTTT.

CDR3 bases: TGTGCCAGCAGCTTAGCGGAAGGGGTAGAGACCCAGTACTTC. Translation gives CASSLAEGVETQYF. V gene TRBV7-2 combines with J gene TRBJ2-5, with D maybe TRBD1 (5 bases). There are 14 residues in the CDR3. In germline, CDR1 is SGHTA, CDR2 FQGNSA. V dropped 0 bases and J dropped 4 bases, with 9 bases sitting between them.

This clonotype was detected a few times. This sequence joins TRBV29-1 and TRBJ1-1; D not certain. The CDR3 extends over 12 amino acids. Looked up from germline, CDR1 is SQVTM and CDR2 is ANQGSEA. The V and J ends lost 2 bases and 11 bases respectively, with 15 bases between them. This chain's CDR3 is CSVEMLKGEAFF. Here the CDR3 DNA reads TGCAGCGTTGAAATGTTAAAGGGAGAGGCTTTCTTT. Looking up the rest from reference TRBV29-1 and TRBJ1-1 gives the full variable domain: SAVISQKPSRDICQRGTSLTIQCQVDSQVTMMFWYRQQPGQSLTLIATANQGSEATYESGFVIDKFPISRPNLTFSTLTVSNMSPEDSSIYLCSVEMLKGEAFFGQGTRLTVV.

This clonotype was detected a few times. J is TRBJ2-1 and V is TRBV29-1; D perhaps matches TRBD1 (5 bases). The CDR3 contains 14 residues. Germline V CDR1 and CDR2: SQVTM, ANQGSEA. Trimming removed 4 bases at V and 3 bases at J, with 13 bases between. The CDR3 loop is CSVGAGKNYNEQFF. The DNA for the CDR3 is TGCAGCGTTGGAGCAGGGAAAAACTACAATGAGCAGTTCTTC.

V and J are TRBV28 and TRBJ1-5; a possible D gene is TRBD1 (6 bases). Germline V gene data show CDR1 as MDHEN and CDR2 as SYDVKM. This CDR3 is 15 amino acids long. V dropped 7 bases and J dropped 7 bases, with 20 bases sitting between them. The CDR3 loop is CASNFQQGGGQPQHF. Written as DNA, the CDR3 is TGTGCCAGCAATTTCCAACAGGGAGGTGGCCAGCCCCAGCATTTT.

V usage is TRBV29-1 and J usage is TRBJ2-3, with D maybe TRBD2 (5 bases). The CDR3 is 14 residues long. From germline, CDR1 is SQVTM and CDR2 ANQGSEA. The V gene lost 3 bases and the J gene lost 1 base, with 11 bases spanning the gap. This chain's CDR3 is CSVDALARTDTQYF. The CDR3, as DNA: TGCAGCGTTGATGCCCTAGCCCGCACAGATACGCAGTATTTT.

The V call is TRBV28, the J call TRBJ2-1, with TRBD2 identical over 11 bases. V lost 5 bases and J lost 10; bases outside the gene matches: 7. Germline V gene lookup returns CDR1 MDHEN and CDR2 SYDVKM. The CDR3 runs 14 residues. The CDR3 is CASSPTSGRREQFF. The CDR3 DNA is TGTGCCAGCAGTCCAACTAGCGGGAGACGGGAGCAGTTCTTC.